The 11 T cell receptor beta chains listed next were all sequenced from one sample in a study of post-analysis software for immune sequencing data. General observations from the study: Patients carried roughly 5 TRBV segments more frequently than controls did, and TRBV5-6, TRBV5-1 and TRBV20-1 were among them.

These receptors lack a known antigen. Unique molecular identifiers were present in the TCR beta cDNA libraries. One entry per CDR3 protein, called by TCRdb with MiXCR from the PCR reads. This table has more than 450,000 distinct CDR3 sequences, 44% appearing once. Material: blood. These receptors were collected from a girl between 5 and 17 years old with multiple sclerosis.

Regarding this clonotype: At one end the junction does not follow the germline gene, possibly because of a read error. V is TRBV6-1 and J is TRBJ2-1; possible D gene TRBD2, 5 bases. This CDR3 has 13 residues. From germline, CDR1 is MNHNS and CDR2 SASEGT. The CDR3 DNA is TGTGCCGGCAGACCGGACTCTTACAATGAGCAGTTCTTC. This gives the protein CAGRPDSYNEQFF.

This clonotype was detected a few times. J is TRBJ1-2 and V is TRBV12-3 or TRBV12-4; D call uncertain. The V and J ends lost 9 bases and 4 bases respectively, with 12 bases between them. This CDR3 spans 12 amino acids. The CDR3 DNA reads TGTGCCAGTACCGCGGGCCTCTATGGCTACACCTTC. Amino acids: CASTAGLYGYTF.

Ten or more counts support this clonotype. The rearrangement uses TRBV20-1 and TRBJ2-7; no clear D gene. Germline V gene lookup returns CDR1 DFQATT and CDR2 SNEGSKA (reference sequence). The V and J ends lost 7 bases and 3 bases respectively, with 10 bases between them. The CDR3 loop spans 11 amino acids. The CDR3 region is CSGKVDYEQYF. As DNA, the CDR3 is TGCAGTGGGAAGGTCGACTACGAGCAGTACTTC.

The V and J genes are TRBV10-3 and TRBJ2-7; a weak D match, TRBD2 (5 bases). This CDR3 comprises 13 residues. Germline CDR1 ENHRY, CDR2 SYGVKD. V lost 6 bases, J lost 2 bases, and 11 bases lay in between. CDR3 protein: CAISRTVTYEQYF. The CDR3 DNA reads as TGTGCCATCAGCCGGACTGTAACCTACGAGCAGTACTTC.

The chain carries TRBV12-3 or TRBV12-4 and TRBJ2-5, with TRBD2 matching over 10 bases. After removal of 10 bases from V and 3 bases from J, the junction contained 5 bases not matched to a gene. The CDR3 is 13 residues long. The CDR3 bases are TGTGCCACCCGAGGACTAGCGGAAGAGACCCAGTACTTC. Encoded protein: CATRGLAEETQYF.

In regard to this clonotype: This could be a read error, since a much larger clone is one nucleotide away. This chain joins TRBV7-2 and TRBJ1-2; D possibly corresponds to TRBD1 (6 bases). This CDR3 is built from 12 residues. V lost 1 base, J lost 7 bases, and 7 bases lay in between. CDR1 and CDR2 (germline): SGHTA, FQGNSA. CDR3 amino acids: CASSLDRAGYTF. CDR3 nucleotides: TGTGCCAGCAGCTTAGACAGGGCTGGCTACACCTTC.

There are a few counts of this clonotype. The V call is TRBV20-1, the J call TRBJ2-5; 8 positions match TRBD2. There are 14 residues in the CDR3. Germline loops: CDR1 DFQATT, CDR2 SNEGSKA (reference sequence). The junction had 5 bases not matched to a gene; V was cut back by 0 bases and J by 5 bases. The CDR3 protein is CSAREGLAGETQYF. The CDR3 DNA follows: TGCAGTGCTAGAGAAGGACTAGCAGGCGAGACCCAGTACTTC.

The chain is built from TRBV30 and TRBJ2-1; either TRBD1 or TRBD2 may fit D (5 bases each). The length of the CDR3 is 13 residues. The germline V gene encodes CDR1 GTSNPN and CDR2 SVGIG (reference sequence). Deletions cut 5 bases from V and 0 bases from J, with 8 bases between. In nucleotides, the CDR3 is TGTGCCTGGGGGGGACGCTCCTACAATGAGCAGTTCTTC. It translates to CAWGGRSYNEQFF.

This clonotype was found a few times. For the CDR3, the DNA is TGTGCCAGCAGCCAGACCAGGGGTTCACCCCTCCACTTT. Translation gives CASSQTRGSPLHF. The V and J genes are TRBV12-3 or TRBV12-4 and TRBJ1-6; TRBD1 might be the D (6 bases). The CDR3 sequence is 13 residues long. Trimming left V 6 bases short and J 9 bases short, with 12 bases between.

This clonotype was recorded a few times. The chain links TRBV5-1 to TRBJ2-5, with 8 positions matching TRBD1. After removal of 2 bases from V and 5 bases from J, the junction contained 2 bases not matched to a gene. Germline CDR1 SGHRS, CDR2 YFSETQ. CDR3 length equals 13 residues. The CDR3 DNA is TGCGCCAGCAGCTTCAGGGGGCCCGAGACCCAGTACTTC. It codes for CASSFRGPETQYF.

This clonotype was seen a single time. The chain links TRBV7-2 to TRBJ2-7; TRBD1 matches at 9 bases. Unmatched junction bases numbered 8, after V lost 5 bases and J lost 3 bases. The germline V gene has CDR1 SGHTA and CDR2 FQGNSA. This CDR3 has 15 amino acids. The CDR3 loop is CASSLPGQGLYEQYF. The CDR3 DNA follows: TGTGCCAGCAGCCTCCCGGGACAGGGTCTCTACGAGCAGTACTTC.